Sequencing of this TCR beta chain was carried out in a study of identical twins. The CDR3 length is 15 residues. CDR1 and CDR2 (germline): LGHNA, YSLEER. V lost 0 bases, J lost 7 bases, and 12 bases lay in between. Template switching created a universal primer site, and the cDNA included unique molecular identifiers. TCRdb recomputed calls from the 5' RACE reads with MiXCR, one row per CDR3 protein. The sample has around 570,000 distinct CDR3 sequences; 7.5% to 10% are singletons. The table lists this clonotype with a few counts. In addition, the sample was reused for a study of yellow fever vaccine responses in identical twins.

V is TRBV4-3 and J is TRBJ2-2; TRBD1 is a possible D gene (7 bases). Source material: PBMCs. The origin of this receptor is a woman aged 18-35 years in good health. This chain's CDR3 is CASSQEFQGGGELFF. In DNA form, the CDR3 reads TGCGCCAGCAGCCAAGAATTTCAGGGGGGCGGGGAGCTGTTTTTT.